The source of this T cell receptor beta chain is a study of blood T cell repertoires in COVID-19. Study background: Samples came from the United States, Italy and Spain, spanning acute and convalescent COVID-19. Sources were T cells, B-cell-depleted T cells, or PBMCs; the material itself was cDNA or gDNA.

Original handling: Reference gene primer amplification in the assay estimated nucleated cell counts. TCRdb's copy holds only in-frame clones and misses some; the assay was immunoSEQ multiplex PCR. D and trimming were read from the DNA, whereas the V and J calls and clone size are those reported in that table. The table lists 300,000 to 400,000 clones, around 90% of them singletons. This clone was detected once. The junction shows a germline mismatch at one end, possibly a read error. The source is a man aged 25 to 40 with COVID-19, enrolled during active disease. What was sequenced was peripheral blood.

CDR3 DNA: TGTGCCACCAGTGATGGGGACAGGGTTTTGGTCTTC. It encodes CATSDGDRVLVF. The chain couples TRBV24-1 to TRBJ2-1; the match to TRBD1 covers 9 bases. CDR1 and CDR2 from the germline V gene are KGHDR and SFDVKD. The CDR3 totals 12 residues.